This paragraph reports one T cell receptor (beta chain). The data belong to a study of T-cell memory formation after mild COVID-19. TCRdb fed the 5' RACE reads into MiXCR, producing one record per CDR3 protein. The repertoire holds tens of thousands of distinct CDR3 sequences, with 16% as singletons. Germline CDR1 is MNHEY and CDR2 is SVGAGI. This CDR3 contains 14 residues. V shed 2 bases and J shed 0 bases, with 7 bases lying between them. This sequence originates from an adult woman who had mild COVID-19 (a few samples of this study predate the infection). Cell type and time point are not known. The rearrangement uses TRBV6-5 and TRBJ1-2, with D unclear. Sequencing used PBMCs or a T cell subset sorted from them (not recorded which). The CDR3 nucleotides read TGTGCCAGCAGTTACGGCGGAACTAACTATGGCTACACCTTC. Amino acids: CASSYGGTNYGYTF.